This TCR beta chain is from a study of T-cell reconstitution after alpha-beta-depleted transplantation in children. Findings and caveats of the study: Expanded graft clones, several hundred of them, were reportedly the source of alpha-beta T cells about two months after transplant. A year post-transplant, T-cell counts and diversity derived mostly from newly produced T cells. Elevated TCRbeta diversity at day 60 was traced, in some patients, to surviving recipient T cells and thymic progenitors.

Germline CDR1 is MDHEN and CDR2 is SYDVKM. The CDR3 length is 13 residues. V was shortened by 2 bases and J by 0 bases, with 4 bases between the two germline ends. This clonotype has ten or more counts. What it recognizes is unknown. Unique molecular identifiers were used to barcode this TCRbeta library. Using its own MiXCR run on the PCR reads, TCRdb lists one record per CDR3 protein. The repertoire consists of roughly 400,000 distinct CDR3 sequences, with about 40% occurring once and the leading ten covering approximately 30%. The TCR originated in a girl aged 2-15 years with aplastic anemia, due to receive a stem cell transplant. The V and J genes are TRBV28 and TRBJ1-2; D remains unclear. The sequences come from PBMCs, collected before TCRalphabeta/CD19-depleted stem cell transplant. The CDR3 loop is CASSLAANYGYTF. CDR3 in DNA: TGTGCCAGCAGTTTAGCGGCTAACTATGGCTACACCTTC.